The TCR beta chain described here comes from a study of regulatory T cells in long-lasting Graves disease (dated by TCRdb to 2020 to 2022). At the level of the whole study: Patients with newly diagnosed Graves' disease had been on antithyroid drugs for under 3 months. Peripheral blood TCR sequencing and RNA sequencing compared persistent Graves' disease patients with newly diagnosed Graves' disease patients. The study was registered as a clinical trial and conducted in China. TCR sequencing covered approximately 13 persistent and around 20 newly diagnosed Graves' disease patients, some 35 samples in total. The research as a whole found: Compared with newly diagnosed patients, patients with persistent Graves' disease had lower TCR Shannon entropy and fewer highly expanded clones, which suggests clonal expansion. The small sample size was acknowledged by the authors as a limitation that may reduce accuracy. Persistent disease showed preferential use of TRBV28, TRBJ1-2 and TRBJ2-5, whereas newly diagnosed disease favored TRBV20-1 and TRBJ2-1. Peripheral blood alone was examined, since thyroid tissue, which constituted the primary lesion, could not be accessed. Persistent patients shared more public clonotypes among themselves (around 3,000) than newly diagnosed patients did (nearly 1,000). Only the TCR beta chain was sequenced and analyzed.

Libraries came from multiplex PCR. Sequencing used an Illumina HiSeq 4000. To build TCR beta libraries, CDR3 regions were amplified by Arm-PCR using iRepertoire HTBI primers. PCR products were gel purified before sequencing. From the authors' description of their analysis: Gene usage analysis of CDR3 amino acid clonotypes used the 55 to 80 TRBV and about 15 TRBJ segments found across samples. COPE and FqMerger were used to merge the filtered high-quality paired reads into contigs. BLAST was used to align contigs to IMGT TRBV, TRBD and TRBJ reference genes, with CDR3 defined following IMGT. Clonotypes above 0.1% frequency were classified as highly expanded clones. Repertoire diversity was measured by Shannon entropy, and V-J evenness by the Gini coefficient. A clonotype was considered public if more than one individual shared it. The public reads were reanalyzed by TCRdb: fastp trimming at Q25, MiXCR alignment, in-frame beta chains only. Each CDR3 protein gets just one entry, which takes the most common genes and DNA from the rows behind it. Clone size and V and J calls follow TCRdb, not the original study. For this sample there are about 460,000 distinct CDR3 sequences; 14% appear just once. The ten largest clones add up to approximately 17% of the sample.

The time point label, as the study defines it: newly diagnosed GD, antithyroid drugs for less than 3 months. RNA was extracted from PBMCs in TRIzol for both TCR sequencing and RNA sequencing. The diagnosis of Graves' disease was made according to American Thyroid Association guidelines. The patients came from an endocrinology department in Xi'an, China. Each patient gave approximately 8.8 milliliters of peripheral blood, collected in an EDTA anticoagulant tube. Ficoll Paque Plus density gradient separation was used to isolate PBMCs, and no further T cell sorting was performed. RNA quality was checked with an Agilent 2100 Bioanalyzer and agarose gel, and concentration with a NanoDrop 2000. The CDR3 sequence holds 12 residues, the cysteine and phenylalanine included. Only the CDR3 region is kept as DNA, spanning 36 bases read in frame from base 1. V is pared back by 6 bases and J by 4 bases, with 7 bases lying between the germline termini. The CDR1 and CDR2 encoded by the germline V gene are SNHLY and FYNNEI.

This clonotype was picked up many times. The antigen this receptor binds is unknown. No per-base quality is available; no much larger clone lies one base away. In addition, the sample was reused for a study of T cells in Graves' hyperthyroidism and ophthalmopathy. The second paper states: Stable Graves' hyperthyroidism was defined as the absence of progression to ophthalmopathy over 18 months of follow-up. The hyperthyroidism patients were between 18 and 65 years old and newly diagnosed, with a disease duration of less than 2 months. Any patient with an uncontrolled infection, another autoimmune disease, pregnancy or lactation was excluded. Clinical symptoms, serum thyroxine and TRAb, thyroid ultrasound, and orbital computed tomography formed the basis for the diagnoses. The first round of RT-PCR for the TCR CDR3 was performed with the HTBI primer set and the Qiagen OneStep RT-PCR kit. Most expanded thyroid clonotypes (frequency above 0.001) were also found in blood, which suggests that blood repertoires may mirror thyroid immune responses. In cross-validation, a model built on a 13 V-J signature told ophthalmopathy apart from stable hyperthyroidism with under 90% sensitivity and 81% to 82% specificity, and in testing the same model reached 80%/75%. In validation, progression to ophthalmopathy was predicted by the model with roughly 71% sensitivity and 72.22% specificity, a median of about 6 months before onset. TCR V-J signatures able to tell the groups apart were searched for in a discovery cohort of more than 90 patients, of whom approximately 40 had Graves' ophthalmopathy and about 55 had stable Graves' hyperthyroidism. An independent validation cohort of under 20 hyperthyroidism patients and 15 or so patients who later progressed to ophthalmopathy tested prospective prediction of ophthalmopathy. For training and testing, the approximately 92 patients in the discovery cohort were randomly divided in a 7:3 ratio. The study also compared thyroid tissue and blood T-cell repertoires from over 5 Graves' hyperthyroidism patients. After sampling, hyperthyroidism patients received methimazole starting at 30 mg daily, and ophthalmopathy patients received high-dose intravenous methylprednisolone. Libraries were constructed in a second round of multiplex PCR, after which size selection and purification were carried out. Libraries were sequenced paired-end with 100 bp reads on an Illumina HiSeq2000. SOAPnuke was used to process the raw data, throwing out any read that contained adapters or uncalled bases, had a mean Phred below 15, or lacked an exact constant-primer or identifier match. High-quality paired reads were merged with COPE v1.2.5, and unique nucleotide sequences were defined as clonotypes. Clonotypes were aligned to IMGT TRBV, TRBD and TRBJ reference segments using MiTCR v1.1. Analysis was restricted to V-J combinations with a frequency above 0.0001, which covered roughly 99% of repertoires. The TCS score was defined as F50 (clonal expansion) divided by E x V (chaos), with BLOSUM62-based TCRdist calculated between CDR3 peptides within each V-J. Welch's t-statistics and random forest reduced approximately 520 V-J features to about 12, which were used in a naive Bayes classifier (R e1071). No statistical method was used to set the sample size in advance, and investigators knew the group allocation. The paper describes TCR Vbeta CDR3 sequencing of 135 peripheral blood samples, made up of 43 ophthalmopathy patients, 70 to 75 hyperthyroidism patients and 17 progressor patients.

The origin of this receptor is a woman aged 50 to 60 with Graves disease. Donor details come from another sample of the same person, matched by shared clones. The chain uses TRBV2 and TRBJ2-1; a weak D assignment points to TRBD2 (5 bases agree). Sequenced here: peripheral blood mononuclear cells (PBMCs), sampled at new diagnosis, from a patient treated with antithyroid drugs. The CDR3 reads as follows: CASSKRYNEQFF. The nucleotide sequence is given as TGTGCCAGCAGCAAGCGGTACAATGAGCAGTTCTTC.